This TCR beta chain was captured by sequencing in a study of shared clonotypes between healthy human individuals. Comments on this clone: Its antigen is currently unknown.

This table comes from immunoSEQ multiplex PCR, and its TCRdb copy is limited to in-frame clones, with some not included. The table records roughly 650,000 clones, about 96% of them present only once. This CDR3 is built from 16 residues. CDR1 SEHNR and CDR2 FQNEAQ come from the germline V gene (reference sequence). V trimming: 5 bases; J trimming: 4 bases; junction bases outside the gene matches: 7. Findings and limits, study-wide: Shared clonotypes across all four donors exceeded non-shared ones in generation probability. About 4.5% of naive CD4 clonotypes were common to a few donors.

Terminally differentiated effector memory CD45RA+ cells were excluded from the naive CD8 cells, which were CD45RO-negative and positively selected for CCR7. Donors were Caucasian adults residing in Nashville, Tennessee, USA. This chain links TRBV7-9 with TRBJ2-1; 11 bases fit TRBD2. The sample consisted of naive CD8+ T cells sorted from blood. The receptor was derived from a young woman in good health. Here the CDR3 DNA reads TGTGCCAGCAGCCCGGGGACTAGCGGACCTTACAATGAGCAGTTCTTC. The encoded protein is CASSPGTSGPYNEQFF.